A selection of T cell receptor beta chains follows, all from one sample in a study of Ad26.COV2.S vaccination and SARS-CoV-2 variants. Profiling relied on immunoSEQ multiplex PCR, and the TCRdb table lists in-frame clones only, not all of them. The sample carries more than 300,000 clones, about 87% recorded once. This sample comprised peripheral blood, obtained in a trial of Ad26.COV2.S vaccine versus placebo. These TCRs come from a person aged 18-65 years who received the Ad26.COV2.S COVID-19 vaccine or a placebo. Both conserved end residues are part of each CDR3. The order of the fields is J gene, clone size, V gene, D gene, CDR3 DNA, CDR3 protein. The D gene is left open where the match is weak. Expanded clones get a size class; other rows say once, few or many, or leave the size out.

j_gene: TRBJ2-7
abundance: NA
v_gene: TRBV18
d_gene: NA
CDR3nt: TGTGCCAGCTCACCACCGGCCCTAAGATCTGACGAGCAGTACTTC
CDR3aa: CASSPPALRSDEQYF

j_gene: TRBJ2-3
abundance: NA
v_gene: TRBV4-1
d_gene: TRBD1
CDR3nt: TGCGCCAGCAGAGACAGGGATAACACAGATACGCAGTATTTT
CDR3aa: CASRDRDNTDTQYF

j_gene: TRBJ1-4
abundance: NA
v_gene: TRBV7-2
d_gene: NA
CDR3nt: TGTGCCAGCAGCTCAGGCGTCGGAAAACTGTTTTTT
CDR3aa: CASSSGVGKLFF

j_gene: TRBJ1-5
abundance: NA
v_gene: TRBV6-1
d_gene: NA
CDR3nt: TGTGCCAGCATTCGGGACGGTAGCAATCAGCCCCAGCATTTT
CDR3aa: CASIRDGSNQPQHF

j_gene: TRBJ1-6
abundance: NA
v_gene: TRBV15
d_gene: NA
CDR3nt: TGTGCCACCAGCAGAGAGACAGGACCTCTGGGGGGCTCACCCCTCCACTTT
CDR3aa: CATSRETGPLGGSPLHF

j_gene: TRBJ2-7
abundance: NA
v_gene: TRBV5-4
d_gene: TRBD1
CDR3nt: TGTGCCAGCAGCCTTCTCCGACAGGGGTCCTACGAGCAGTACTTC
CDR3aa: CASSLLRQGSYEQYF

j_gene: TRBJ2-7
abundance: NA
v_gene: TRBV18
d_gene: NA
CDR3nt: TGTGCCAGCTCACCACCCGAGGGCTCCTACGAGCAGTACTTC
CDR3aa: CASSPPEGSYEQYF

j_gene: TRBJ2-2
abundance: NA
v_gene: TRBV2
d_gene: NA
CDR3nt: TGTGCCAGCAGTGGGGGGCAGGACACCGGGGAGCTGTTTTTT
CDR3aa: CASSGGQDTGELFF

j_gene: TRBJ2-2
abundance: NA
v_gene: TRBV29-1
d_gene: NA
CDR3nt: TGCAGCGTTCCCAGCTTTAGGAGCACCGGGGAGCTGTTTTTT
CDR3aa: CSVPSFRSTGELFF

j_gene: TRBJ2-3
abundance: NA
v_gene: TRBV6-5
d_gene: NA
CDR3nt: TGTGCCAGCAGTTACTCAAGACAGACAGATACGCAGTATTTT
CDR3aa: CASSYSRQTDTQYF

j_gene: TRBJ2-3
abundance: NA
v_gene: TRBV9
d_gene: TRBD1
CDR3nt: TGTGCCAGCAGCCCTCACGTTTCCGGGACAGGGTCGGATACGCAGTATTTT
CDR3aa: CASSPHVSGTGSDTQYF

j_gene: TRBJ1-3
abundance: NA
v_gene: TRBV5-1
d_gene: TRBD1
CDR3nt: TGCGCCAGCAGCCGACAGGGGAATCCGGGCTCTGGAAACACCATATATTTT
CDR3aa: CASSRQGNPGSGNTIYF

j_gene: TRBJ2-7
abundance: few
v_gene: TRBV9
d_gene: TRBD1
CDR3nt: TGTGCCAGCAGCGCCGGGACAGGGCATGGGGAGCAGTACTTC
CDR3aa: CASSAGTGHGEQYF

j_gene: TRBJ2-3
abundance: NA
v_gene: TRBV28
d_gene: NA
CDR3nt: TGTGCCAGCAGTCCACGATGGGGGGCAGGAAGTCGCTATAACACAGATACGCAGTATTTT
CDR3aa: CASSPRWGAGSRYNTDTQYF

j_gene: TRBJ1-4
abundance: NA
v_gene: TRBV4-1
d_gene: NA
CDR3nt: TGCGCCAGCAGCCCCAGGGTGCTGACGCGACGTGCAACTAATGAAAAACTGTTTTTT
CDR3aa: CASSPRVLTRRATNEKLFF

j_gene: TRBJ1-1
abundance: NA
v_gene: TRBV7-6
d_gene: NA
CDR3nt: TGTGCCAGCAGCTTAAACGGGGAAAGGAGCACTGAAGCTTTCTTT
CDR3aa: CASSLNGERSTEAFF

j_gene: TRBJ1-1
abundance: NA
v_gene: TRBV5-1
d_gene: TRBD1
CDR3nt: TGCGCCAGCAGCTTGGTGGGGACAGGGGTGTCGTTGAGCACTGAAGCTTTCTTT
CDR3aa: CASSLVGTGVSLSTEAFF

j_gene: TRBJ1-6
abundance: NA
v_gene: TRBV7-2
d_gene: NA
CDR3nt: TGTGCCAGCAGCTCGGGTCGGCAGGGGATTTCACCCCTCCACTTT
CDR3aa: CASSSGRQGISPLHF

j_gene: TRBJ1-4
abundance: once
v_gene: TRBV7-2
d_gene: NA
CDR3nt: TGTGCCAGCAGCTTAGTAGGGGGGAAACATAATGAAAAACTGTTTTTT
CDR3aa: CASSLVGGKHNEKLFF

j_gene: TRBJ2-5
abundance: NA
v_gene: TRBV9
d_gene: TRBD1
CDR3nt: TGTGCCAGCAGCGGGACAGGGGTCCCAAAAATCCAAGAGACCCAGTACTTC
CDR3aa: CASSGTGVPKIQETQYF

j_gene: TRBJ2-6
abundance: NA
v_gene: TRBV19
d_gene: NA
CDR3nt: TGTGCCAGTAGGGGGGTACGGCGCTCTGGGGCCAACGTCCTGACTTTC
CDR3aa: CASRGVRRSGANVLTF

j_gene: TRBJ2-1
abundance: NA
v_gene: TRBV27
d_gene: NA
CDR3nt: TGTGCCAGCAGTAACTCGAAGACAGTAAGAATAGAAAAGAATAATGAGCAGTTCTTC
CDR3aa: CASSNSKTVRIEKNNEQFF

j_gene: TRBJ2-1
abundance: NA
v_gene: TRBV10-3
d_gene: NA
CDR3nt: TGTGCCATCAGTGAGGCCAGGCTCAATGAGCAGTTCTTC
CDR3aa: CAISEARLNEQFF

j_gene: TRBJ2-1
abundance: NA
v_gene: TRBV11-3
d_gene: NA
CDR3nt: TGTGCCAGCAGCTTCAGTGACGCTTACAATGAGCAGTTCTTC
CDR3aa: CASSFSDAYNEQFF

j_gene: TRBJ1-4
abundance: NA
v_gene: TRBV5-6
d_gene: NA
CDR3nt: TGTGCCAGCAGCTTACCAACTAATGAAAAACTGTTTTTT
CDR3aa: CASSLPTNEKLFF

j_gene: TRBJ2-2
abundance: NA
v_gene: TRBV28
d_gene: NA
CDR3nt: TGTGCCAGCAGCCCACAGGTACCCGGGGAGCTGTTTTTT
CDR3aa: CASSPQVPGELFF

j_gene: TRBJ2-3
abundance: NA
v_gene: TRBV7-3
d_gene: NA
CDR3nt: TGTGCCAGCAGCTTAGATAGCCTAACCACGACAGATACGCAGTATTTT
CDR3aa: CASSLDSLTTTDTQYF

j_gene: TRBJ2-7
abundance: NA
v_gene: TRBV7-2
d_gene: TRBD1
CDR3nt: TGTGCCAGCAGCTCGAGAACCGAGGGGGACAGCTACGAGCAGTACTTC
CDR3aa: CASSSRTEGDSYEQYF

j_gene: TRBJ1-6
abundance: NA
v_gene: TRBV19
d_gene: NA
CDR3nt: TGTGCCAGTAGCCCCTGGGCGTATTCACCCCTCCACTTT
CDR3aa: CASSPWAYSPLHF

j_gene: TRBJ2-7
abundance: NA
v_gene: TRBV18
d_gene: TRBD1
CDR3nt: TGTGCCAGCTCACCAGGGACAGTCTCCTACGAGCAGTACTTC
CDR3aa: CASSPGTVSYEQYF

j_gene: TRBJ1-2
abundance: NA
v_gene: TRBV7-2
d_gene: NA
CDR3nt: TGTGCCAGCAGCTCAGGGTGGGGAGGTCCCGGGGGGACCTTC
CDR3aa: CASSSGWGGPGGTF